The 3 T cell receptor beta chains given below trace back to one sample, sequenced in a study of T-cell memory formation after mild COVID-19. One entry per CDR3 protein results from TCRdb running MiXCR on the 5' RACE reads. The repertoire has 550,000 to 600,000 distinct CDR3 sequences, approximately 15% of them found once; the top ten carry approximately 8.1%. Sequencing was performed on PBMCs or a T cell subset sorted from them (not recorded which). The source of these receptors is an adult woman who had mild COVID-19 (a few samples of this study predate the infection). Cell type and time point are not known.

The chain carries TRBV7-8 and TRBJ2-1; TRBD2 agrees at 7 bases. The CDR3 has 15 amino acids. J gave up 8 bases and V 4 bases, and 11 bases lay outside the gene matches. Germline assignment: CDR1 SGHVS and CDR2 FQNEAQ. DNA of the CDR3: TGTGCCAGCAGCTGGGGAGGGCCCCTAGTGGATGAGCAGTTCTTC. It specifies CASSWGGPLVDEQFF.

The chain employs TRBV12-3 or TRBV12-4 and TRBJ2-1; D unclear. V was shortened by 7 bases and J by 1 base, with 11 bases between the two germline ends. This CDR3 is built from 14 residues. DNA for the CDR3: TGTGCCAGCATGATAACCGGATCCTACAATGAGCAGTTCTTC. It specifies CASMITGSYNEQFF.

V and J are TRBV24-1 and TRBJ1-5; D unclear. Germline assignment: CDR1 KGHDR and CDR2 SFDVKD. V was clipped by 3 bases and J by 0 bases, with 5 bases between them. The length of the CDR3 is 14 residues. CDR3 bases: TGTGCCACCAGTGATGAGGATAGCAATCAGCCCCAGCATTTT. Its protein is CATSDEDSNQPQHF.